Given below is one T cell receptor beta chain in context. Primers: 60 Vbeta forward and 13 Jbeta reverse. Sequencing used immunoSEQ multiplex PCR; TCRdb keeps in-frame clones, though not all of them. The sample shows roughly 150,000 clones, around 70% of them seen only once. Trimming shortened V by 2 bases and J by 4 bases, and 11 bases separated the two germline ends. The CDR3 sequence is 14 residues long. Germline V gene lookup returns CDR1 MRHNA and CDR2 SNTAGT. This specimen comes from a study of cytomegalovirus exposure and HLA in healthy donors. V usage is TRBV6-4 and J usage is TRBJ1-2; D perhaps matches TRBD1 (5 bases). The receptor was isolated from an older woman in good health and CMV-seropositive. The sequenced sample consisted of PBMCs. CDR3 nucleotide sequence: TGTGCCAGCAGTGACCTGCGGGACTTCTATGGCTACACCTTC. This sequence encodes CASSDLRDFYGYTF.